Here is one TCR beta chain with its context. After extraction with the RNeasy kit, about 0.5 to 1 ug of the RNA was reverse transcribed using random hexamers. With immunoSEQ multiplex PCR, TCR beta CDR3 was amplified across 54 Vbeta and 13 Jbeta. Using its own MiXCR run on the immunoSEQ multiplex PCR reads, TCRdb lists one record per CDR3 protein. Among under 85,000 distinct CDR3 sequences listed, around 94% were seen once. The data are from a study of CD8 T cells in Susac syndrome. With 3 bases removed from V and 0 bases from J, the gap between germline ends came to 12 bases. The germline CDR1 and CDR2 sequences are SGHNT and YENEEA. The CDR3 totals 16 residues.

This chain uses TRBV11-3 with TRBJ2-1; D might be TRBD2 (6 bases). The sample consisted of CD8+ T cells from PBMCs. This sequence originates from a human donor with Susac syndrome. The CDR3 DNA follows: TGTGCCAGCAGCTTTGGGGGAGGCCTCTCCTACAATGAGCAGTTCTTC. It translates to CASSFGGGLSYNEQFF.